The 26 T cell receptor beta chains reported below all come from one sample, sequenced in a study of patients and donors after allogeneic stem cell transplantation. Each CDR3 protein is one row after TCRdb ran MiXCR on the RT-PCR reads. The table includes roughly 960,000 distinct CDR3 sequences, approximately 18% detected once. Input material: blood, either unsorted or a sorted T cell fraction (not recorded which). These receptors originate from a human donor who was either an allogeneic HSCT recipient or a stem cell or donor lymphocyte infusion donor (not recorded which). It is not recorded whose cells these are; they may come from a transplant donor.

The chain uses TRBV12-3 or TRBV12-4 and TRBJ2-1; 9 bases are a match to TRBD1. The CDR3 extends over 14 amino acids. Trimming took 4 bases from V and 7 from J; bases not matched to a gene: 5. The CDR3 loop reads CASSWDRVVNEQFF. As DNA, the CDR3 is TGTGCCAGCAGTTGGGACAGGGTAGTGAATGAGCAGTTCTTC.

This clonotype was detected only a few times. The chain combines TRBV7-8 with TRBJ2-5; possibly TRBD2 for D (5 bases). CDR1 and CDR2 (germline): SGHVS, FQNEAQ. This CDR3 is 15 amino acids long. Trimming removed 0 bases at V and 4 bases at J, with 12 bases between. In DNA form, the CDR3 reads TGTGCCAGCAGCTTAGCGCAGAGGGATGGAGAGACCCAGTACTTC. It is translated as CASSLAQRDGETQYF.

This clonotype has more than one count but fewer than ten. J is TRBJ2-5 and V is TRBV5-6; unclear D gene. CDR3 length: 15 residues. Trimming cost V 1 base and J 4 bases, with 14 bases left between them. Germline assignment: CDR1 SGHDT and CDR2 YYEEEE. The CDR3 reads CASSLNPRSGETQYF. CDR3 bases: TGTGCCAGCAGCTTGAATCCCCGGTCGGGAGAGACCCAGTACTTC.

The chain links TRBV19 to TRBJ1-1; D remains unclear. CDR1 and CDR2 (germline): LNHDA, SQIVND (reference sequence). The CDR3 contains 16 residues. V lost 0 bases and J lost 6, with 17 bases in between. This chain's CDR3 is CASSIDWPYGFAEAFF. As DNA, the CDR3 is TGTGCCAGTAGTATAGATTGGCCCTACGGATTTGCTGAAGCTTTCTTT.

A word on this clonotype: One junction end disagrees with the germline gene, perhaps due to a read error. This chain connects TRBV7-9 to TRBJ1-5; possible D gene TRBD1, 6 bases. From germline, CDR1 is SEHNR and CDR2 FQNEAQ (reference sequence). This CDR3 has 13 residues. DNA of the CDR3: TGTGCCAGCAACTTAGAGGGGGTTCAGCCCCAGCATTTT. Translating it yields CASNLEGVQPQHF.

This clonotype was observed a handful of times. The chain uses TRBV25-1 and TRBJ2-5; the D gene is possibly TRBD1 (6 bases). Looked up from germline, CDR1 is MGHDK and CDR2 is SYGVNS. The CDR3 extends over 15 amino acids. V lost 3 bases, J lost 6 bases, and 17 bases lay in between. CDR3 sequence: CASSDPSGRDKTQYF. For the CDR3, the DNA is TGTGCCAGCAGTGACCCCTCCGGCCGGGACAAGACCCAGTACTTC.

In this sample, this clonotype turned up many times. The chain combines TRBV6-1 with TRBJ1-5, with D tentatively TRBD1 (6 bases). The germline CDR1 and CDR2 sequences are MNHNS and SASEGT. Deletions cut 8 bases from V and 5 bases from J, with 13 bases between. The CDR3 covers 13 residues. The chain's CDR3 is CASQTGTDQPQHF. Here the CDR3 DNA reads TGTGCCAGCCAAACAGGGACGGATCAGCCCCAGCATTTT.

The rearrangement joins TRBV9 to TRBJ1-1, with D perhaps matching TRBD1 (5 bases). In germline, CDR1 is SGDLS, CDR2 YYNGEE. The length of the CDR3 is 14 residues. The V gene lost 4 bases and the J gene lost 1 base, with 11 bases spanning the gap. CDR3 DNA sequence: TGTGCCAGCAGCACCGCTCAGGGGAACACTGAAGCTTTCTTT. Amino acid sequence: CASSTAQGNTEAFF.

The CDR3 sequence is CASSSWTSGRNEQFF. Written as DNA, the CDR3 is TGTGCCAGTAGTTCGTGGACTAGCGGAAGAAATGAGCAGTTCTTC. The chain links TRBV19 to TRBJ2-1; 10 bases match TRBD2. J lost 7 bases, V lost 5 bases, and 8 bases had no gene match. This CDR3 comprises 15 residues. Germline V gene sequence: CDR1 LNHDA, CDR2 SQIVND (reference sequence).

Many counts were recorded for this clonotype. The DNA for the CDR3 is TGTGCCAGCAGCCGAACGGACGGGGGCAGCTACACCTTC. Protein: CASSRTDGGSYTF. The chain links TRBV3-1 to TRBJ1-2, with D possibly matching TRBD1 (6 bases). Per germline, CDR1 LGHDT and CDR2 YNNKEL (reference sequence). Deletions cut 4 bases from V and 9 bases from J, with 15 bases between. CDR3 length: 13 residues.

Concerning this clonotype itself: At one of its ends the junction is not consistent with the germline gene, which may arise from a read error. J is TRBJ1-1 and V is TRBV4-1, with a possible D match to TRBD1 (6 bases). The germline gives CDR1 MGHRA, CDR2 YSYEKL. The CDR3 is made up of 16 amino acids. The CDR3 sequence is CASSQLIPTGNPEAFF. CDR3 nucleotides: TGCGCCAGCAGCCAGCTCATCCCTACAGGGAACCCTGAAGCTTTCTTT.

The chain links TRBV12-3 or TRBV12-4 to TRBJ1-1, with D unclear. The CDR3 is made up of 14 amino acids. V lost 3 bases and J lost 3, with 11 bases in between. CDR3 loop: CASSFGRRYTEAFF. DNA for the CDR3: TGTGCCAGCAGTTTTGGGAGGCGGTACACTGAAGCTTTCTTT.

In this sample, this clonotype turned up a few times. The chain recombines TRBV7-2 with TRBJ2-5, with D perhaps matching TRBD2 (6 bases). Germline V gene lookup returns CDR1 SGHTA and CDR2 FQGNSA. This CDR3 is 14 amino acids long. Trimming left V 4 bases short and J 3 bases short, with 12 bases between. CDR3: CASSSEAGEETQYF. The CDR3 nucleotides read TGTGCCAGCAGCTCCGAAGCGGGCGAAGAGACCCAGTACTTC.

The genes are TRBV4-1 and TRBJ2-6, with TRBD1 matching 11 bases. V lost 0 bases and J lost 0; bases outside the gene matches: 4. CDR1 is MGHRA and CDR2 is YSYEKL in the germline V gene. CDR3 length equals 19 residues. As DNA, the CDR3 is TGCGCCAGCAGCCAAGATGAGGACAGGGGGCGCTCTGGGGCCAACGTCCTGACTTTC. Translating it yields CASSQDEDRGRSGANVLTF.

The chain is built from TRBV7-9 and TRBJ1-5, with D maybe TRBD1 (5 bases). The V gene's germline CDR1 is SEHNR and CDR2 FQNEAQ (reference sequence). This CDR3 comprises 12 residues. V was trimmed by 10 bases and J by 4 bases, leaving 11 bases between them. DNA of the CDR3: TGTGCCACTGGACAACAGAATCAGCCCCAGCATTTT. It encodes CATGQQNQPQHF. The full variable domain, in which reference TRBV7-9 and TRBJ1-5 provide the parts outside the CDR3, is DTGVSQNPRHKITKRGQNVTFRCDPISEHNRLYWYRQTLGQGPEFLTYFQNEAQLEKSRLLSDRFSAERPKGSFSTLEIQRTEQGDSAMYLCATGQQNQPQHFGDGTRLSIL.

J is TRBJ2-7 and V is TRBV4-3, with 12 bases fitting TRBD1. V was clipped by 0 bases and J by 6 bases; unmatched bases: 6. This CDR3 comprises 16 residues. Germline assignment: CDR1 LGHNA and CDR2 YSLEER. The chain's CDR3 is CASSQDLGTGGFEQYF. The CDR3, as DNA: TGCGCCAGCAGCCAAGATCTAGGGACAGGGGGCTTCGAGCAGTACTTC.

In its sample, this clonotype was seen a few times. The J gene is TRBJ2-1, the V gene TRBV15; 11 bases are a match to TRBD2. CDR1 is LNHNV and CDR2 is YYDKDF in the germline V gene (reference sequence). Trimming at V came to 3 bases and at J to 4 bases, leaving 11 bases not matched to a gene. The CDR3 extends over 18 amino acids. CDR3 sequence reads: CATSSKIRGTSGYNEQFF. The CDR3 DNA reads as TGTGCCACCAGCAGCAAAATCCGCGGGACTAGCGGATACAATGAGCAGTTCTTC.

This clonotype was counted between two and nine times. The chain employs TRBV7-9 and TRBJ2-3; a possible D gene is TRBD2 (6 bases). Trimming removed 5 bases at V and 0 bases at J, with 12 bases between. This CDR3 spans 15 amino acids. The V gene's germline CDR1 is SEHNR and CDR2 FQNEAQ (reference sequence). CDR3 region: CASSGDSGSTDTQYF. The CDR3 nucleotides read TGTGCCAGCAGCGGGGACTCCGGAAGCACAGATACGCAGTATTTT.

This clonotype appeared a few times. The genes are TRBV24-1 and TRBJ1-2, with D uncertain. The CDR3 consists of 14 residues. V shed 0 bases and J shed 4 bases, with 8 bases lying between them. The germline V gene has CDR1 KGHDR and CDR2 SFDVKD. This CDR3 reads CATSDLGGFYGYTF. CDR3 bases: TGTGCCACCAGTGATTTGGGTGGCTTCTATGGCTACACCTTC.

This clonotype was seen many times. The V and J genes are TRBV4-3 and TRBJ2-1; TRBD1 matches at 9 bases. This CDR3 has 16 amino acids. The trim removed 0 bases at V and 0 bases at J, leaving 0 bases unmatched. The germline V gene encodes CDR1 LGHNA and CDR2 YSLEER. DNA for the CDR3: TGCGCCAGCAGCCAAGAGGACAGGGGCTCCTACAATGAGCAGTTCTTC. This codes for CASSQEDRGSYNEQFF.

V gene TRBV7-2 combines with J gene TRBJ1-2; perhaps TRBD1 as D (5 bases). The CDR3 runs 13 residues. Germline values: CDR1 SGHTA, CDR2 FQGNSA. The V end lost 1 base, the J end lost 8 bases, and 11 bases lay between the germline ends. CDR3 sequence (DNA): TGTGCCAGCAGCTTAGGACTCGGGGACGGCTACACCTTC. Encoded protein: CASSLGLGDGYTF.

V usage is TRBV19 and J usage is TRBJ1-1; a weak D match, TRBD1 (6 bases). In germline, CDR1 is LNHDA, CDR2 SQIVND (reference sequence). CDR3 length: 16 amino acids. Between the trimmed V and J ends, which lost 3 bases and 5 bases, there was a span of 19 bases. The CDR3 bases are TGTGCCAGTAGTATCGGTCGGCCGGGGGCGAGGACTGAAGCTTTCTTT. This gives the protein CASSIGRPGARTEAFF.

This clonotype was seen ten or more times. This chain joins TRBV29-1 and TRBJ2-4; 7 bases match TRBD2. Germline loops: CDR1 SQVTM, CDR2 ANQGSEA. The J segment lost 9 bases and the V segment lost 5 bases, leaving 7 bases of the junction unmatched. The CDR3 consists of 12 residues. The CDR3 DNA reads as TGCAGCGTTCTCTCCCCGGGGGGCATTCAGTACTTC. This gives the protein CSVLSPGGIQYF.

This sequence joins TRBV6-5 and TRBJ2-7, with a weak D call TRBD1 (5 bases). The CDR3 covers 16 residues. From germline, CDR1 is MNHEY and CDR2 SVGAGI. V lost 0 bases, J lost 5 bases, and 17 bases lay in between. The CDR3 bases are TGTGCCAGCAGTTACTCGATTCCAGGGTCTCGGAACGAGCAGTACTTC. Translation gives CASSYSIPGSRNEQYF.

Only one count was recorded for this clonotype. For the CDR3, the DNA is TGTGCCACCAGCGACGAATGGGACAGAGCTATGAACACTGAAGCTTTCTTT. Its protein product is CATSDEWDRAMNTEAFF. The chain is built from TRBV24-1 and TRBJ1-1; the match to TRBD1 covers 7 bases. Trimming at V came to 7 bases and at J to 0 bases, leaving 13 bases not matched to a gene. The CDR3 is 17 amino acids. From germline, CDR1 is KGHDR and CDR2 SFDVKD.

The V and J genes are TRBV29-1 and TRBJ2-5; possibly TRBD1 or TRBD2 for D (5 bases each). With 5 bases removed from V and 2 bases from J, the gap between germline ends came to 21 bases. Germline-derived CDR1 and CDR2 are SQVTM and ANQGSEA. This CDR3 region has 16 residues. CDR3 bases: TGCAGCGTTAGGGCCCGGGGCCCACCGGGTCAAGAGACCCAGTACTTC. It specifies CSVRARGPPGQETQYF.